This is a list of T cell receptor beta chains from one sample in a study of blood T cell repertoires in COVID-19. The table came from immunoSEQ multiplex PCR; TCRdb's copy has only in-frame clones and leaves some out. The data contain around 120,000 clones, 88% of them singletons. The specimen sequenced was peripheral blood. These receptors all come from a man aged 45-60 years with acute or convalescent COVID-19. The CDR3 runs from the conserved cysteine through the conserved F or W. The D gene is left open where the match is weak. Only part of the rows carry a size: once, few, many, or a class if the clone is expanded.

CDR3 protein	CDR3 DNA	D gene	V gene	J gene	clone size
CASRGGRHSYEQYF	TGCGCCAGCAGAGGGGGACGGCACTCCTACGAGCAGTACTTC	NA	TRBV5-1	TRBJ2-7	NA
CASSLAGGRVGDTQYF	TGTGCCAGCAGCTTAGCGGGAGGGCGTGTAGGAGATACGCAGTATTTT	TRBD2	TRBV7-9	TRBJ2-3	few
CASTRQGANTGELFF	TGTGCCAGCACCAGACAGGGGGCGAATACCGGGGAGCTGTTTTTT	TRBD1	TRBV7-9	TRBJ2-2	NA
CASRQARIQFF	TGTGCCAGCCGACAGGCTCGAATCCAGTTCTTC	NA	TRBV2	TRBJ2-1	NA
CASSQDPTGGANIQYF	TGCGCCAGCAGCCAAGACCCAACAGGGGGCGCGAACATTCAGTACTTC	TRBD1	TRBV4-1	TRBJ2-4	NA
CASSAHAGDRRNTEAFF	TGTGCCAGCAGCGCCCACGCGGGGGACAGGAGGAACACTGAAGCTTTCTTT	TRBD1	TRBV7-8	TRBJ1-1	NA
CASSSPRGAQYF	TGTGCCAGCAGTTCTCCCCGGGGGGCCCAGTACTTC	TRBD2	TRBV2	TRBJ2-5	NA
CASIPEDRASTNEKLFF	TGTGCCAGCATCCCCGAAGACAGGGCCTCAACTAATGAAAAACTGTTTTTT	TRBD1	TRBV2	TRBJ1-4	NA
CASSPAVTGSSQETQYF	TGTGCCAGCAGCCCAGCTGTGACAGGGAGTAGCCAAGAGACCCAGTACTTC	TRBD1	TRBV9	TRBJ2-5	NA
CASSQDSHTEAFF	TGTGCCAGCAGCCAGGACAGCCACACTGAAGCTTTCTTT	NA	TRBV6-4	TRBJ1-1	NA
CASRLGQGPLYGYTF	TGTGCCAGCAGACTCGGACAGGGACCACTCTATGGCTACACCTTC	TRBD1	TRBV7-9	TRBJ1-2	NA
CASLDSHKQETQYF	TGTGCCAGCCTGGACAGTCACAAACAAGAGACCCAGTACTTC	NA	TRBV6-5	TRBJ2-5	NA
CASSQGAGYEQYF	TGCGCCAGCAGCCAAGGGGCGGGGTACGAGCAGTACTTC	NA	TRBV4-1	TRBJ2-7	NA
CASSDPGSTDTQYF	TGTGCCAGCAGTGATCCCGGGTCCACAGATACGCAGTATTTT	NA	TRBV2	TRBJ2-3	NA
CASSQVNGRASNDEQYF	TGTGCCAGCAGCCAAGTAAACGGGAGGGCCTCAAACGACGAGCAGTACTTC	TRBD2	TRBV4-2	TRBJ2-7	NA
CASSLWGREDSPLHF	TGCGCCAGCAGCTTGTGGGGCAGGGAGGATTCACCCCTCCACTTT	NA	TRBV5-1	TRBJ1-6	NA
CASSRFFAGLSYEQYF	TGTGCCAGCAGCCGTTTTTTTGCGGGACTCTCCTACGAGCAGTACTTC	NA	TRBV5-6	TRBJ2-7	NA
CASSPDRGRYEQYF	TGTGCCAGCTCACCAGACAGGGGGCGGTACGAGCAGTACTTC	TRBD1	TRBV18	TRBJ2-7	NA
CASSYVRTGVQPQHF	TGTGCCAGCAGTTACGTTAGGACAGGGGTCCAGCCCCAGCATTTT	TRBD1	TRBV6-2/TRBV6-3	TRBJ1-5	once
CASSLKSGRASSYEQYF	TGTGCCAGCAGCTTGAAGAGCGGGAGGGCCAGTTCCTACGAGCAGTACTTC	TRBD2	TRBV5-6	TRBJ2-7	few
CASSPNRFSENYGYTF	TGTGCCAGCAGCCCGAACAGGTTCAGTGAAAACTATGGCTACACCTTC	NA	TRBV7-9	TRBJ1-2	NA
CASSPREYEQYF	TGTGCCAGCAGCCCTCGGGAGTACGAGCAGTACTTC	NA	TRBV3-1/TRBV3-2	TRBJ2-7	NA
CASSRGTGYNYGYTF	TGTGCCAGCAGCCGGGGGACAGGGTACAACTATGGCTACACCTTC	TRBD1	TRBV7-6	TRBJ1-2	NA
CASSIRGQDADTIYF	TGTGCCAGTAGTATAAGGGGTCAGGATGCGGACACCATATATTTT	NA	TRBV19	TRBJ1-3	few
CAWSVGQGRHYGYTF	TGTGCCTGGAGTGTGGGACAGGGGCGGCACTATGGCTACACCTTC	TRBD1	TRBV30	TRBJ1-2	NA
CASSPRIGSEKAYEQYF	TGTGCCAGCAGCCCCCGGATAGGAAGCGAAAAGGCCTACGAGCAGTACTTC	NA	TRBV7-2	TRBJ2-7	NA
CASSSMGATNTEAFF	TGCGCCAGCAGCTCCATGGGGGCCACGAACACTGAAGCTTTCTTT	NA	TRBV5-1	TRBJ1-1	NA
CASSLGLVTDTQYF	TGTGCCAGCAGCTTGGGACTAGTAACAGATACGCAGTATTTT	NA	TRBV5-4	TRBJ2-3	NA
CASSSDRGYRNTIYF	TGTGCCAGCAGTTCCGACAGGGGGTACAGAAACACCATATATTTT	TRBD1	TRBV6-5	TRBJ1-3	NA
CASSHRTSGRVNEQFF	TGTGCCAGCAGTCACAGGACTAGCGGGAGGGTCAATGAGCAGTTCTTC	TRBD2	TRBV6-6	TRBJ2-1	NA
CASSLIRRNTIYF	TGTGCCAGCAGTTTAATTCGTCGAAACACCATATATTTT	NA	TRBV12-3/TRBV12-4	TRBJ1-3	NA
CASSLDRGLSEQYF	TGTGCCAGCAGCCTCGACAGGGGGCTCTCCGAGCAGTACTTC	TRBD1	TRBV6-5	TRBJ2-7	NA
CASSQEWRVSDTQYF	TGTGCCAGCAGCCAAGAATGGAGGGTCTCAGATACGCAGTATTTT	NA	TRBV3-1/TRBV3-2	TRBJ2-3	once
CASSLTGNAEAFF	TGCGCCAGCAGCTTGACAGGGAACGCTGAAGCTTTCTTT	NA	TRBV5-1	TRBJ1-1	once
CASSPLSFAETQYF	TGTGCCAGCTCACCATTAAGCTTTGCTGAGACCCAGTACTTC	NA	TRBV18	TRBJ2-5	NA
CAIKAGAGTYEQYF	TGTGCCATCAAGGCGGGGGCGGGAACCTACGAGCAGTACTTC	NA	TRBV10-3	TRBJ2-7	NA
CASYNGGEQYF	TGTGCCAGTTACAACGGAGGGGAGCAGTACTTC	NA	TRBV19	TRBJ2-7	NA
CASSLIRDRENNEQFF	TGTGCCAGCAGTTTAATTCGGGACAGGGAAAACAATGAGCAGTTCTTC	TRBD1	TRBV27	TRBJ2-1	NA
CASSRRTSDNEQFF	TGTGCCAGCAGTCGAAGGACAAGCGACAATGAGCAGTTCTTC	NA	TRBV6-5	TRBJ2-1	once
CASSIYRTSHEQFF	TGTGCCAGTAGTATTTATAGGACTAGCCATGAGCAGTTCTTC	TRBD2	TRBV19	TRBJ2-1	NA
CASSLAEGRGETQYF	TGCGCCAGCAGCTTGGCTGAGGGTCGCGGGGAGACCCAGTACTTC	NA	TRBV5-1	TRBJ2-5	NA
CASSLYQALNTEAFF	TGCGCCAGCAGCTTGTACCAGGCACTTAACACTGAAGCTTTCTTT	NA	TRBV5-1	TRBJ1-1	NA
CASSPKADRGEAFF	TGTGCCAGCAGCCCAAAGGCGGACAGGGGTGAAGCTTTCTTT	TRBD1	TRBV6-5	TRBJ1-1	few
CASSYPGTGRRSPLHF	TGTGCCAGCAGTTATCCCGGGACAGGGCGGCGTTCACCCCTCCACTTT	TRBD1	TRBV6-5	TRBJ1-6	NA
CASSVGLAGDGYEQYF	TGTGCCAGCAGCGTCGGACTAGCGGGAGATGGATACGAGCAGTACTTC	TRBD2	TRBV9	TRBJ2-7	NA
CASSPGPGLAGGVEQFF	TGTGCCAGTAGTCCGGGCCCGGGACTAGCGGGAGGGGTTGAGCAGTTCTTC	TRBD2	TRBV19	TRBJ2-1	NA
CASSRTGKGEKLFF	TGTGCCAGCAGCCGGACAGGGAAAGGTGAAAAACTGTTTTTT	TRBD1	TRBV13	TRBJ1-4	once
CSVGTENYGYTF	TGCAGCGTTGGCACGGAGAACTATGGCTACACCTTC	NA	TRBV29-1	TRBJ1-2	NA
CSVGNGQGANEQFF	TGCAGCGTGGGAAACGGACAGGGGGCCAATGAGCAGTTCTTC	TRBD1	TRBV29-1	TRBJ2-1	once
CASSPTGGNEKLFF	TGTGCCAGCAGTCCGACGGGGGGGAATGAAAAACTGTTTTTT	NA	TRBV11-2	TRBJ1-4	NA
CASSVLAGDTDTQYF	TGCGCCAGCAGCGTACTAGCGGGAGACACAGATACGCAGTATTTT	TRBD2	TRBV5-1	TRBJ2-3	NA
CASSRGQTSGNTIYF	TGTGCCAGCAGTCGGGGACAGACCTCTGGAAACACCATATATTTT	TRBD1	TRBV6-5	TRBJ1-3	NA
CASSNPSGQNTGELFF	TGCGCCAGCAGCAACCCTAGCGGGCAAAACACCGGGGAGCTGTTTTTT	TRBD2	TRBV5-1	TRBJ2-2	few
CASSENQGTGELFF	TGCGCCAGCAGCGAAAACCAGGGAACCGGGGAGCTGTTTTTT	NA	TRBV10-1	TRBJ2-2	few
CATAPGQRNEKLFF	TGTGCCACCGCGCCAGGACAAAGGAATGAAAAACTGTTTTTT	NA	TRBV10-3	TRBJ1-4	NA
CASSFEDRTDTQYF	TGTGCCAGCAGCTTTGAGGACAGAACAGATACGCAGTATTTT	NA	TRBV5-5	TRBJ2-3	NA